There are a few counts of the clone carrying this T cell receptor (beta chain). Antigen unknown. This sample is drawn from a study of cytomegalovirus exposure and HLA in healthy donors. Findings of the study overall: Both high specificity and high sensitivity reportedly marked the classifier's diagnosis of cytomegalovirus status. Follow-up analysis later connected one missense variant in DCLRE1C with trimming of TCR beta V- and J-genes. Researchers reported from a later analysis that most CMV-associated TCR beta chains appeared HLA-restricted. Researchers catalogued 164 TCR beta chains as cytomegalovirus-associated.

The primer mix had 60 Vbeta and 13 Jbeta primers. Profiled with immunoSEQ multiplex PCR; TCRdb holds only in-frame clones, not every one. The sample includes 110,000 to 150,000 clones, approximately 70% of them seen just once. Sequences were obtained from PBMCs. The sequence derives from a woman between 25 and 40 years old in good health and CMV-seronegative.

The DNA for the CDR3 is TGTGCCAGCAGCTTAGTGTCGGACACTGAAGCTTTCTTT. Protein product: CASSLVSDTEAFF. This chain joins TRBV11-2 and TRBJ1-1; D is undetermined. This CDR3 is built from 13 residues. CDR1 is SGHAT and CDR2 is FQNNGV in the germline V gene. Trimming took 1 base from V and 3 from J, leaving 6 bases between them.